Shown below are 21 T cell receptor beta chains from a single sample sequenced in a study of T cell repertoires in cytomegalovirus infection. TCRdb re-called the reads with MiXCR, one entry per CDR3 protein. The sample contains hundreds of thousands of distinct CDR3 sequences, about 20% of which appear only once. The sequenced sample was CD8+ T cells from PBMCs. The receptors shown here come from a human donor in good health (CMV status not recorded). Some clones in this sample may be carry-over from other donors' samples.

The chain uses TRBV7-9 and TRBJ2-1; D possibly corresponds to TRBD2 (7 bases). CDR1 is SEHNR, CDR2 FQNEAQ, per germline (reference sequence). This CDR3 spans 13 amino acids. Trimming took 8 bases from V and 5 from J, leaving 13 bases between them. CDR3 protein: CASGWGGDNEQFF. The CDR3 bases are TGTGCCAGCGGCTGGGGGGGCGACAATGAGCAGTTCTTC.

This clonotype was observed at least ten times. V is TRBV7-8 and J is TRBJ1-5, with D unresolved. The CDR3 sequence is 15 residues long. V lost 5 bases and J lost 4, with 15 bases in between. CDR1 and CDR2 from the germline V gene are SGHVS and FQNEAQ. The CDR3 DNA is TGTGCCAGCAGCCTCCTTGGTACCTGGAATCAGCCCCAGCATTTT. It yields the protein CASSLLGTWNQPQHF.

V gene TRBV27 combines with J gene TRBJ2-5; D perhaps matches TRBD2 (5 bases). The CDR3 length is 13 residues. In germline, CDR1 is MNHEY, CDR2 SMNVEV (reference sequence). V lost 6 bases, J lost 2 bases, and 10 bases lay in between. The chain's CDR3 is CASRGGGQETQYF. Here the CDR3 DNA reads TGTGCCAGCAGAGGAGGAGGTCAAGAGACCCAGTACTTC.

About this clonotype itself: One base away lies a much larger clone, so this may be a sequencing read error. The chain employs TRBV28 and TRBJ1-1; D call uncertain. CDR1 and CDR2 (germline): MDHEN, SYDVKM. Trimming cost V 5 bases and J 4 bases, with 17 bases left between them. This CDR3 has 15 residues. The CDR3 region is CASSPPGVPGTEAFF. DNA of the CDR3: TGTGCCAGCAGTCCTCCCGGGGTGCCCGGCACTGAAGCTTTCTTT.

This clonotype was seen a handful of times. V usage is TRBV12-3 or TRBV12-4 and J usage is TRBJ2-2, with TRBD1 identical over 9 bases. V gave up 5 bases and J gave up 2 bases; unmatched junction bases: 6. The CDR3 covers 16 residues. Written as DNA, the CDR3 is TGTGCCAGCAGTCAATGGGACAGGGTCAACACCGGGGAGCTGTTTTTT. Amino acid sequence: CASSQWDRVNTGELFF.

This clonotype was recorded at least ten times. This chain uses TRBV6-2 or TRBV6-3 with TRBJ2-3; the match to TRBD2 covers 10 bases. The junction had 6 bases not matched to a gene; V was cut back by 6 bases and J by 3 bases. The CDR3 has 15 amino acids. CDR1 and CDR2 from the germline V gene are MNHEY and SVGEGT. The CDR3 sequence is CASSPSGGLTDTQYF. Here the CDR3 DNA reads TGTGCCAGCAGCCCTAGCGGGGGCCTGACAGATACGCAGTATTTT.

This clonotype has more than one count but fewer than ten. The chain uses TRBV13 and TRBJ2-3; 10 nucleotides match TRBD2. J lost 6 bases, V lost 8 bases, and 11 bases had no gene match. Germline CDR1 reads PRHDT; CDR2 reads FYEKMQ (reference sequence). The CDR3 sequence is 15 residues long. In DNA form, the CDR3 reads TGTGCCAGCGGCCAGCGGGGGGGGCCGCGGGATACGCAGTATTTT. It encodes CASGQRGGPRDTQYF.

The J gene is TRBJ2-1, the V gene TRBV10-3, with D possibly TRBD2 on 6 matching bases. The germline gives CDR1 ENHRY, CDR2 SYGVKD. CDR3 length: 13 residues. V was trimmed by 7 bases and J by 8 bases, leaving 15 bases between them. For the CDR3, the DNA is TGTGCCATCAACAGCGCCCCGGGGGATGAGCAGTTCTTC. Translation: CAINSAPGDEQFF.

This clonotype came up a few times. The genes are TRBV28 and TRBJ2-1; D gene uncertain. V was pared by 1 base and J by 0 bases, with 13 bases between. The CDR3 runs 17 residues. Germline CDR1 MDHEN, CDR2 SYDVKM. CDR3 amino acids: CASSLSPSDLSYNEQFF. The CDR3 bases are TGTGCCAGCAGTTTATCCCCTTCCGACCTCTCCTACAATGAGCAGTTCTTC.

The rearrangement uses TRBV28 and TRBJ1-5, with TRBD1 as a possible D gene (5 bases). The CDR3 consists of 15 residues. Trimming took off 7 bases at V and 6 bases at J, with 19 bases between the two ends. CDR1 and CDR2 (germline): MDHEN, SYDVKM. The DNA for the CDR3 is TGTGCCAGCAACGAAGGGCAGGGTCGGGGTCAGCCCCAGCATTTT. As protein: CASNEGQGRGQPQHF.

As regards this clonotype: One junction end does not reproduce the germline sequence, and a read error may be involved. The J gene is TRBJ2-3, the V gene TRBV7-8, with 8 nucleotides matching TRBD2. Looked up from germline, CDR1 is SGHVS and CDR2 is FQNEAQ. The CDR3 loop spans 15 amino acids. The DNA of the CDR3 is TGTGCCAGCAGCTTAGGGCCGGGGGGGCCAGAGACGCAGTATTTT. The encoded protein is CASSLGPGGPETQYF. Full variable domain (rest looked up from reference TRBV7-8 and TRBJ2-3): GAGVSQSPRYKVAKRGQDVALRCDPISGHVSLFWYQQALGQGPEFLTYFQNEAQLDKSGLPSDRFFAERPEGSVSTLKIQRTQQEDSAVYLCASSLGPGGPETQYFGPGTRLTVL.

This clonotype was detected ten times or more. The rearrangement joins TRBV12-3 or TRBV12-4 to TRBJ2-5, with TRBD2 matching 8 bases. The J segment lost 4 bases and the V segment lost 6 bases, leaving 19 bases of the junction unmatched. The CDR3 extends over 18 amino acids. The CDR3 reads CASRPSGGGGPSRETQYF. The DNA for the CDR3 is TGTGCCAGCAGACCAAGCGGTGGCGGGGGGCCGTCCAGAGAGACCCAGTACTTC.

This clonotype was found a few times. This sequence joins TRBV7-9 and TRBJ2-7; perhaps TRBD1 as D (5 bases). Trimming shortened V by 1 base and J by 5 bases, and 12 bases separated the two germline ends. Germline CDR1 reads SEHNR; CDR2 reads FQNEAQ (reference sequence). The CDR3 length is 14 residues. CDR3 bases: TGTGCCAGCAGCTTAGGGGCAGGGAATAACGAGCAGTACTTC. Its protein is CASSLGAGNNEQYF.

V usage is TRBV28 and J usage is TRBJ1-4; 8 bases align to TRBD1. The CDR3 extends over 17 amino acids. Per the germline V gene, CDR1 is MDHEN and CDR2 is SYDVKM. V lost 5 bases to trimming and J lost 0 bases; unmatched junction nucleotides: 8. The CDR3 is CASSALRQGTTNEKLFF. The DNA for the CDR3 is TGTGCCAGCAGTGCGCTGAGACAGGGGACAACTAATGAAAAACTGTTTTTT.

Points on this clonotype: Germline is not matched at one junction end, which may reflect a read error. The CDR3 DNA is TGTGCCAGCAGTGAAAACCAGGGGGCGTACGAGAAGTACTTC. This gives the protein CASSENQGAYEKYF. This chain joins TRBV2 and TRBJ2-7, with 8 positions matching TRBD1. This CDR3 has 14 amino acids. The germline V gene encodes CDR1 SNHLY and CDR2 FYNNEI. The variable domain in full, completed from reference TRBV2 and TRBJ2-7, reads EPEVTQTPSHQVTQMGQEVILRCVPISNHLYFYWYRQILGQKVEFLVSFYNNEISEKSEIFDDQFSVERPDGSNFTLKIRSTKLEDSAMYFCASSENQGAYEKYFGPGTRLTVT.

This chain connects TRBV7-6 to TRBJ2-7; 15 bases agree with TRBD2. This CDR3 spans 16 amino acids. Germline V gene data show CDR1 as SGHVS and CDR2 as FNYEAQ. Trimming at V came to 5 bases and at J to 2 bases, leaving 4 bases not matched to a gene. DNA of the CDR3: TGTGCCAGCAGCCCAGGACTAGCGGGGGGGGCCTACGAGCAGTACTTC. The encoded protein is CASSPGLAGGAYEQYF. Looking up the rest from reference TRBV7-6 and TRBJ2-7 gives the full variable domain: GAGVSQSPRYKVTKRGQDVALRCDPISGHVSLYWYRQALGQGPEFLTYFNYEAQQDKSGLPNDRFSAERPEGSISTLTIQRTEQRDSAMYRCASSPGLAGGAYEQYFGPGTRLTVT.

J is TRBJ2-5 and V is TRBV7-9; D uncertain. Germline V gene data show CDR1 as SEHNR and CDR2 as FQNEAQ (reference sequence). Deletions cut 5 bases from V and 1 base from J, with 14 bases between. The CDR3 runs to 15 residues. The chain's CDR3 is CASSPPGWSQETQYF. CDR3 coding DNA: TGTGCCAGCAGCCCACCGGGCTGGTCCCAAGAGACCCAGTACTTC.

This clonotype was counted only a few times. This chain joins TRBV11-2 and TRBJ2-5; 10 bases line up with TRBD2. J lost 1 base, V lost 4 bases, and 9 bases had no gene match. The CDR3 loop spans 17 amino acids. Per the germline V gene, CDR1 is SGHAT and CDR2 is FQNNGV. The DNA of the CDR3 is TGTGCCAGCAGCTCTAGCGGGGGACTCTACCTCCAAGAGACCCAGTACTTC. It is translated as CASSSSGGLYLQETQYF.

This clonotype was counted a single time. The chain couples TRBV5-6 to TRBJ2-5, with D perhaps matching TRBD2 (5 bases). The CDR3 runs to 15 residues. Looked up from germline, CDR1 is SGHDT and CDR2 is YYEEEE. Trimming removed 3 bases at V and 5 bases at J, with 17 bases between. The CDR3 reads CASSSTPGRGETQYF. In DNA form, the CDR3 reads TGTGCCAGCAGCTCGACGCCGGGAAGAGGGGAGACCCAGTACTTC.

The rearrangement uses TRBV7-4 and TRBJ2-7; the D gene could be TRBD1 or TRBD2 (6 bases each). The length of the CDR3 is 14 residues. The germline V gene has CDR1 SGHVT and CDR2 SQSDAQ. V dropped 5 bases and J dropped 4 bases, with 15 bases sitting between them. CDR3 coding DNA: TGTGCCAGCAGCGAGGGGGGCAGTCCTTACGAGCAGTACTTC. It translates to CASSEGGSPYEQYF.

In this sample, this clonotype turned up a few times. The chain recombines TRBV7-6 with TRBJ2-2, with D uncertain. The CDR3 loop spans 13 amino acids. The V gene's germline CDR1 is SGHVS and CDR2 FNYEAQ. Trimming removed 1 base at V and 6 bases at J, with 6 bases between. The CDR3 spells CASSLDSSGELFF. Written as DNA, the CDR3 is TGTGCCAGCAGCTTAGATTCCTCCGGGGAGCTGTTTTTT.